Below are 31 T cell receptor beta chains sequenced from a single sample in a study of identical twins. Via MiXCR, TCRdb re-called the 5' RACE reads, giving one row per CDR3 protein. The data show about 200,000 distinct CDR3 sequences, 5% to 7% seen once. These data are also associated with another study on T cells expressing NK-cell markers.

The source material was CD8+ T cells sorted from blood. Source of these receptors: a woman younger than 35 in good health.

The rearrangement links TRBV29-1 to TRBJ1-3, with D unclear. The CDR3 length is 11 residues. V lost 7 bases to trimming and J lost 2 bases, with 6 bases between them. Germline CDR1 SQVTM, CDR2 ANQGSEA. CDR3 in amino acids: CSAVTGNTIYF. CDR3 bases: TGCAGCGCCGTAACTGGAAACACCATATATTTT.

This clonotype has a count of ten or more. V gene TRBV27 combines with J gene TRBJ1-1; 7 bases map to TRBD1. Trimming at V came to 3 bases and at J to 0 bases, leaving 1 base not matched to a gene. The CDR3 is made up of 14 amino acids. Germline V gene sequence: CDR1 MNHEY, CDR2 SMNVEV (reference sequence). CDR3 in DNA: TGTGCCAGCAGTTTGCAGGGGGTGAACACTGAAGCTTTCTTT. It encodes CASSLQGVNTEAFF.

This clonotype was recorded many times. The chain combines TRBV29-1 with TRBJ2-7; a weak D match, TRBD2 (6 bases). V lost 6 bases to trimming and J lost 10 bases, with 16 bases between them. Germline CDR1 is SQVTM and CDR2 is ANQGSEA. The CDR3 is 11 amino acids. The CDR3 DNA sequence: TGCAGCGTAGACGGCGGGACTTCTCAGTACTTC. Its protein product is CSVDGGTSQYF.

By share, this clonotype ranks as medium-sized. V is TRBV20-1 and J is TRBJ1-6; 11 bases line up with TRBD1. Trimming took 0 bases from V and 7 from J; bases not matched to a gene: 8. Germline CDR1 reads DFQATT; CDR2 reads SNEGSKA (reference sequence). The CDR3 loop spans 17 amino acids. DNA for the CDR3: TGCAGTGCTAGAGATGCGGGACAGGGGGGAGAGAATTCACCCCTCCACTTT. This codes for CSARDAGQGGENSPLHF.

The V gene is TRBV27, the J gene TRBJ2-1; 9 bases align to TRBD1. This CDR3 comprises 16 residues. V shed 8 bases, J shed 9 bases, and the junction held 17 bases outside the gene matches. The germline V gene encodes CDR1 MNHEY and CDR2 SMNVEV (reference sequence). The CDR3, as DNA: TGTGCCAGCCGTCCCCTGGGACAGGGCTTATCGTTTGAGCAGTTCTTC. Protein product: CASRPLGQGLSFEQFF.

The chain has TRBV27 and TRBJ1-2; D might be TRBD1 (6 bases). There are 13 residues in the CDR3. The V gene lost 2 bases and the J gene lost 4 bases, with 8 bases spanning the gap. Germline V gene lookup returns CDR1 MNHEY and CDR2 SMNVEV (reference sequence). The CDR3 bases are TGTGCCAGCAGTTTACAGGGGAGCTATGGCTACACCTTC. This codes for CASSLQGSYGYTF.

The V and J genes are TRBV4-3 and TRBJ2-1, with 9 nucleotides matching TRBD2. The junction had 11 bases not matched to a gene; V was cut back by 0 bases and J by 5 bases. CDR3 length: 18 residues. Germline CDR1 reads LGHNA; CDR2 reads YSLEER. DNA of the CDR3: TGCGCCAGCAGCCAAGAATGGATAGCGGGAGTGCTAAACAATGAGCAGTTCTTC. It encodes CASSQEWIAGVLNNEQFF.

This clonotype has only a few counts. This chain joins TRBV11-1 and TRBJ2-2, with 10 bases matching TRBD2. The length of the CDR3 is 21 residues. Germline-derived CDR1 and CDR2 are SGHAT and FQDESV (reference sequence). The junction had 21 bases not matched to a gene; V was cut back by 5 bases and J by 3 bases. This CDR3 reads CASSPPLSGGERMPDTGELFF. CDR3 DNA sequence: TGTGCCAGCAGCCCTCCTTTAAGCGGGGGGGAGAGAATGCCGGACACCGGGGAGCTGTTTTTT.

This clonotype came up many times. The chain couples TRBV7-6 to TRBJ2-5; D is unresolved. This CDR3 spans 15 amino acids. The V gene's germline CDR1 is SGHVS and CDR2 FNYEAQ. Trimming stripped 1 base from V and 4 bases from J, with 13 bases between. The CDR3, as DNA: TGTGCCAGCAGCTTAGTCCCAGGATATGGAGAGACCCAGTACTTC. Its protein product is CASSLVPGYGETQYF.

The V call is TRBV7-2, the J call TRBJ1-1, with D uncertain. This CDR3 comprises 15 residues. V gave up 5 bases and J gave up 3 bases, with 16 bases separating them. Germline V CDR1 and CDR2: SGHTA, FQGNSA. The CDR3 sequence is CASSQMGGRDTEAFF. Written as DNA, the CDR3 is TGTGCCAGCAGCCAGATGGGAGGGCGGGACACTGAAGCTTTCTTT.

The sample holds a few counts of this clonotype. J is TRBJ2-3 and V is TRBV15; D tentatively reads TRBD1 or TRBD2 (5 bases each). The CDR3 consists of 15 residues. Between the trimmed V and J ends, which lost 1 base and 1 base, there was a span of 9 bases. Germline V gives CDR1 LNHNV, CDR2 YYDKDF (reference sequence). This CDR3 reads CATSRVGTGTDTQYF. The DNA for the CDR3 is TGTGCCACCAGCAGAGTCGGGACCGGCACAGATACGCAGTATTTT.

This clonotype was seen ten or more times. The chain employs TRBV9 and TRBJ2-7; D is ambiguous. Per germline, CDR1 SGDLS and CDR2 YYNGEE. The CDR3 totals 14 residues. Trimming removed 4 bases from V and 4 bases from J, with 15 bases in between. CDR3 amino acids: CASSPSPPFYEQYF. For the CDR3, the DNA is TGTGCCAGCAGCCCCTCACCCCCTTTTTACGAGCAGTACTTC.

This clonotype was seen repeatedly, ten times or more. This chain links TRBV12-3 or TRBV12-4 with TRBJ1-1, with D maybe TRBD1 (5 bases). The V and J ends lost 4 bases and 7 bases respectively, with 10 bases between them. There are 12 residues in the CDR3. CDR3 amino acids: CASSSGAGEAFF. CDR3 coding DNA: TGTGCCAGCAGTTCTGGGGCCGGTGAAGCTTTCTTT.

This clonotype was seen many times. The CDR3 reads CASSPTGRLTTEAFF. CDR3 nucleotides: TGCGCCAGCAGCCCGACGGGACGGCTGACCACTGAAGCTTTCTTT. V is TRBV4-1 and J is TRBJ1-1, with TRBD1 as a possible D gene (5 bases). This CDR3 comprises 15 residues. CDR1 and CDR2 from the germline V gene are MGHRA and YSYEKL. V lost 4 bases, J lost 4 bases, and 16 bases lay in between.

This clonotype came up a few times. The chain uses TRBV29-1 and TRBJ2-7; D uncertain. Germline assignment: CDR1 SQVTM and CDR2 ANQGSEA. The ends were cut back, 6 bases at V and 5 bases at J, with 11 bases in the middle. This CDR3 is 11 amino acids long. CDR3 region: CSVNVRNEQYF. CDR3 bases: TGCAGCGTCAATGTCCGGAACGAGCAGTACTTC.

V usage is TRBV7-2 and J usage is TRBJ2-1, with D unresolved. V dropped 5 bases and J dropped 0 bases, with 8 bases sitting between them. The CDR3 extends over 14 amino acids. Germline-derived CDR1 and CDR2 are SGHTA and FQGNSA. Here the CDR3 DNA reads TGTGCCAGCAGCGCCACTCCCTCCTACAATGAGCAGTTCTTC. Protein: CASSATPSYNEQFF.

This clonotype has only a few counts. The chain couples TRBV30 to TRBJ2-1; D is possibly TRBD1 or TRBD2 (5 bases each). CDR1 is GTSNPN and CDR2 is SVGIG in the germline V gene (reference sequence). V was pared by 0 bases and J by 10 bases, with 19 bases between. The CDR3 is 15 amino acids. CDR3 sequence (DNA): TGTGCCTGGAGTGTACTCGGGACCCCTAAAGAAGAGCAGTTCTTC. Amino acids: CAWSVLGTPKEEQFF.

This clonotype was seen more than once but under ten times. The rearrangement links TRBV6-5 to TRBJ2-7; maybe TRBD1 (6 bases). Germline lookup yields CDR1 MNHEY and CDR2 SVGAGI. This CDR3 has 15 residues. V dropped 7 bases and J dropped 0 bases, with 16 bases sitting between them. Here the CDR3 DNA reads TGTGCCAGCATTACCTTACAGGGTAGCTCCTACGAGCAGTACTTC. Its translation is CASITLQGSSYEQYF.

This clonotype was detected once. One end of the junction does not line up with germline, which may come from a read error. The genes are TRBV5-5 and TRBJ2-2, with D perhaps TRBD2 (5 bases). The CDR3 has 14 residues. The V gene's germline CDR1 is SGHKS and CDR2 YYEKEE (reference sequence). The CDR3 sequence: CAISLVFLTWELLF. CDR3 nucleotide sequence: TGTGCCATCAGCTTGGTGTTCCTCACCTGGGAGCTGCTTTTT.

This clonotype was observed many times. V and J are TRBV10-1 and TRBJ2-1, with D perhaps assigned TRBD1 or TRBD2 (6 bases each). Deletions cut 3 bases from V and 7 bases from J, with 13 bases between. The CDR3 has 14 amino acids. The germline V gene encodes CDR1 WNHNN and CDR2 SYGVQD (reference sequence). CDR3 protein: CASSERGEWNEQFF. The CDR3 bases are TGCGCCAGCAGTGAAAGGGGGGAGTGGAATGAGCAGTTCTTC.

This clonotype showed up just a few times. The rearrangement joins TRBV20-1 to TRBJ2-1; the match to TRBD2 covers 9 bases. The CDR3 has 13 amino acids. Germline V CDR1 and CDR2: DFQATT, SNEGSKA (reference sequence). V shed 3 bases, J shed 8 bases, and the junction held 5 bases outside the gene matches. CDR3 region: CSARLWTSDEQFF. CDR3 bases: TGCAGTGCTAGGCTTTGGACTAGCGATGAGCAGTTCTTC.

This clonotype was picked up a small number of times. V is TRBV11-2 and J is TRBJ2-5; 7 bases line up with TRBD2. J lost 5 bases, V lost 3 bases, and 6 bases had no gene match. The germline V gene has CDR1 SGHAT and CDR2 FQNNGV. The CDR3 loop spans 14 amino acids. The CDR3, as DNA: TGTGCCAGCAGCTTCGGCTGGGGAGGGGAGACCCAGTACTTC. This gives the protein CASSFGWGGETQYF.

This chain connects TRBV2 to TRBJ1-1; D may be TRBD1 (6 bases). Trimming cost V 1 base and J 6 bases, with 12 bases left between them. Germline V lookup: CDR1 SNHLY, CDR2 FYNNEI. The CDR3 spans 14 residues. DNA for the CDR3: TGTGCCAGCAGTGAAGACAGGGCCGGGTCTGAAGCTTTCTTT. Translation gives CASSEDRAGSEAFF.

The gene calls are TRBV7-9 and TRBJ2-1; D is ambiguous. V was clipped by 5 bases and J by 10 bases, with 15 bases between them. CDR1 and CDR2 (germline): SEHNR, FQNEAQ (reference sequence). CDR3 length: 13 amino acids. In DNA form, the CDR3 reads TGTGCCAGCAGCCCCGCGGACCTTTTGGAGCAGTTCTTC. Translated, it gives CASSPADLLEQFF.

The V call is TRBV27, the J call TRBJ2-1, with D possibly being TRBD1 or TRBD2 (5 bases each). The CDR3 spans 11 residues. Deletions cut 4 bases from V and 16 bases from J, with 14 bases between. The germline V gene has CDR1 MNHEY and CDR2 SMNVEV (reference sequence). The CDR3 region has the DNA TGTGCCAGCAGTTACGGGCACGGGACCTTCTTC. Residues: CASSYGHGTFF.

The genes are TRBV15 and TRBJ1-2; 7 nucleotides match TRBD1. CDR1 and CDR2 from the germline V gene are LNHNV and YYDKDF (reference sequence). Trimming at V came to 8 bases and at J to 5 bases, leaving 8 bases not matched to a gene. This CDR3 contains 13 residues. The CDR3 nucleotides are TGTGCCACCGGTTCCGGGACAGAGTATGGCTACACCTTC. Translating gives CATGSGTEYGYTF.

CDR3 DNA sequence: TGTGCCAGCAGCCAAGATCTGGGGGACCCTGAAGCTTTCTTT. Translated, it gives CASSQDLGDPEAFF. The genes are TRBV3-1 and TRBJ1-1; tentatively, D is TRBD1 (5 bases). V lost 0 bases, J lost 6 bases, and 11 bases lay in between. The CDR3 is 14 residues long. CDR1 is LGHDT and CDR2 is YNNKEL in the germline V gene (reference sequence).

This clonotype has just a few counts. CDR3: CASSLSPGNNEQFF. CDR3 coding DNA: TGTGCCAGCAGTTTATCCCCAGGGAACAATGAGCAGTTCTTC. This chain connects TRBV27 to TRBJ2-1, with D perhaps TRBD1 (5 bases). Between the trimmed V and J ends, which lost 0 bases and 5 bases, there was a span of 8 bases. Germline values: CDR1 MNHEY, CDR2 SMNVEV (reference sequence). The length of the CDR3 is 14 residues.

This clonotype was recorded many times. V usage is TRBV11-2 and J usage is TRBJ2-3; no definite D call. Germline V gene data show CDR1 as SGHAT and CDR2 as FQNNGV. This CDR3 is 12 amino acids long. The V and J ends lost 4 bases and 6 bases respectively, with 8 bases between them. The CDR3 DNA reads TGTGCCAGCAGCTCGCTACAGGATACGCAGTATTTT. The encoded protein is CASSSLQDTQYF.

This clonotype has a count of ten or more. The rearrangement links TRBV7-9 to TRBJ2-5; the D gene could be TRBD1 or TRBD2 (5 bases each). Germline assignment: CDR1 SEHNR and CDR2 FQNEAQ (reference sequence). CDR3 length: 14 amino acids. Trimming took off 3 bases at V and 4 bases at J, with 12 bases between the two ends. CDR3 in amino acids: CASSFLSGTETQYF. Written as DNA, the CDR3 is TGTGCCAGCAGCTTTCTATCAGGGACAGAGACCCAGTACTTC.

This clonotype was seen a few times. This chain links TRBV6-1 with TRBJ1-5, with 7 bases lining up with TRBD1. With 6 bases clipped from V and 6 bases from J, the junction kept 11 bases outside the gene matches. This CDR3 is 15 amino acids long. Germline V gene lookup returns CDR1 MNHNS and CDR2 SASEGT. CDR3 nucleotide sequence: TGTGCCAGCAGCCGGGGGCAGGGGGTAGCTCAGCCCCAGCATTTT. This sequence encodes CASSRGQGVAQPQHF.